These 10 T cell receptor beta chains were all obtained from the same sample, sequenced in a study of CD8+ T cells in alopecia areata listed by TCRdb under 2018. Library construction relied on the immunoSEQ multiplex PCR assay. For TCR sequencing, RNA was extracted from every sample and reverse transcribed into cDNA to serve as template. TCRdb limited this immuneACCESS table to in-frame rearrangements with V and J called. A share of clones is missing; checked studies link under half to unresolved V genes, and the rest is unexplained. This sample lists under 150,000 clones; approximately 56% were detected once. About 40% of the sample goes to the ten largest clones. The source material was CD8+ T cells sorted from blood. The receptor set was obtained from a human donor in good health.

V usage is TRBV18 and J usage is TRBJ1-5; a possible D gene is TRBD1 (6 bases). CDR3 size: 15 residues. Per the germline V gene, CDR1 is KGHSH and CDR2 is LQKENI. V lost 5 bases, J lost 3 bases, and 14 bases lay in between. DNA for the CDR3: TGTGCCAGCTCAATATCCGGACAGCTCAATCAGCCCCAGCATTTT. This codes for CASSISGQLNQPQHF.

This clone was counted between two and nine times. V gene TRBV29-1 combines with J gene TRBJ2-1; D perhaps matches TRBD2 (7 bases). Germline values: CDR1 SQVTM, CDR2 ANQGSEA. There are 16 residues in the CDR3. Trimming left V 7 bases short and J 0 bases short, with 19 bases between. CDR3 sequence reads: CSATGGHRGSYNEQFF. The CDR3 coding sequence is TGCAGCGCAACGGGGGGCCATCGAGGCTCCTACAATGAGCAGTTCTTC.

This chain uses TRBV13 with TRBJ2-1; tentative D call: TRBD2 (6 bases). The CDR3 is 14 amino acids. V dropped 6 bases and J dropped 4 bases, with 13 bases sitting between them. Germline loops: CDR1 PRHDT, CDR2 FYEKMQ (reference sequence). The CDR3 nucleotides are TGTGCCAGCAGGGAGGGGATGACTTACAATGAGCAGTTCTTC. It translates to CASREGMTYNEQFF.

This rearrangement joins TRBV15 to TRBJ2-1; D uncertain. V dropped 4 bases and J dropped 0 bases, with 13 bases sitting between them. The CDR3 contains 16 residues. Germline-derived CDR1 and CDR2 are LNHNV and YYDKDF (reference sequence). In DNA, the CDR3 is TGTGCCACCAGCAAGGGTGGCGGCATCTCCTACAATGAGCAGTTCTTC. Its translation: CATSKGGGISYNEQFF. The whole variable domain, filled in from reference TRBV15 and TRBJ2-1, reads DAMVIQNPRYQVTQFGKPVTLSCSQTLNHNVMYWYQQKSSQAPKLLFHYYDKDFNNEADTPDNFQSRRPNTSFCFLDIRSPGLGDTAMYLCATSKGGGISYNEQFFGPGTRLTVL.

Turning to this clone: Other DNA sequences in this specimen translate into the identical CDR3. The chain employs TRBV5-6 and TRBJ2-7; D gene ambiguous. The CDR3 contains 12 residues. Between the trimmed V and J ends, which lost 0 bases and 4 bases, there was a span of 5 bases. Germline CDR1 and CDR2: SGHDT and YYEEEE. The CDR3 sequence: CASSLGGYEQYF. CDR3 nucleotide sequence: TGTGCCAGCAGCTTGGGGGGTTACGAGCAGTACTTC.

The genes are TRBV4-1 and TRBJ2-3; the match to TRBD1 covers 7 bases. The CDR3 contains 15 residues. Per the germline V gene, CDR1 is MGHRA and CDR2 is YSYEKL. The ends lost 2 bases at V and 1 base at J; junction bases unmatched: 3. In DNA form, the CDR3 reads TGCGCCAGCAGCCAATATGACAGGGGCACAGATACGCAGTATTTT. Translation: CASSQYDRGTDTQYF.

The sample holds a few counts of this clone. The J gene is TRBJ2-2, the V gene TRBV13; perhaps TRBD1 as D (6 bases). Germline loops: CDR1 PRHDT, CDR2 FYEKMQ (reference sequence). With 2 bases removed from V and 5 bases from J, the gap between germline ends came to 6 bases. This CDR3 is 13 amino acids long. CDR3 in amino acids: CASSLRGTGELFF. In DNA, the CDR3 is TGTGCCAGCAGCTTAAGGGGGACCGGGGAGCTGTTTTTT. The full variable domain, completed using reference TRBV13 and TRBJ2-2, is AAGVIQSPRHLIKEKRETATLKCYPIPRHDTVYWYQQGPGQDPQFLISFYEKMQSDKGSIPDRFSAQQFSDYHSELNMSSLELGDSALYFCASSLRGTGELFFGEGSRLTVL.

In its sample, this clone was seen once. This chain joins TRBV7-9 and TRBJ2-7; TRBD1 matches at 7 bases. Trimming removed 5 bases from V and 5 bases from J; junction bases left unmatched: 6. CDR1 is SEHNR, CDR2 FQNEAQ, per germline (reference sequence). This CDR3 contains 13 residues. CDR3 protein: CASSAYRGDEQYF. The CDR3 DNA is TGTGCCAGCAGCGCCTACAGGGGCGACGAGCAGTACTTC.

This chain uses TRBV7-6 with TRBJ1-2; D gene unclear. V was clipped by 6 bases and J by 6 bases, with 20 bases between them. This CDR3 is built from 15 residues. Per the germline V gene, CDR1 is SGHVS and CDR2 is FNYEAQ. CDR3 sequence reads: CASRQTPQSRDGYTF. CDR3 bases: TGTGCCAGCAGACAAACCCCACAGAGTAGGGATGGCTACACCTTC.

This chain links TRBV27 with TRBJ1-2, with 8 bases lining up with TRBD1. This CDR3 has 14 amino acids. Germline values: CDR1 MNHEY, CDR2 SMNVEV (reference sequence). Trimming took 5 bases from V and 3 from J; bases not matched to a gene: 5. The CDR3 nucleotides read TGTGCCAGCAGTGTAACAGGGGGTTACTATGGCTACACCTTC. This encodes CASSVTGGYYGYTF.